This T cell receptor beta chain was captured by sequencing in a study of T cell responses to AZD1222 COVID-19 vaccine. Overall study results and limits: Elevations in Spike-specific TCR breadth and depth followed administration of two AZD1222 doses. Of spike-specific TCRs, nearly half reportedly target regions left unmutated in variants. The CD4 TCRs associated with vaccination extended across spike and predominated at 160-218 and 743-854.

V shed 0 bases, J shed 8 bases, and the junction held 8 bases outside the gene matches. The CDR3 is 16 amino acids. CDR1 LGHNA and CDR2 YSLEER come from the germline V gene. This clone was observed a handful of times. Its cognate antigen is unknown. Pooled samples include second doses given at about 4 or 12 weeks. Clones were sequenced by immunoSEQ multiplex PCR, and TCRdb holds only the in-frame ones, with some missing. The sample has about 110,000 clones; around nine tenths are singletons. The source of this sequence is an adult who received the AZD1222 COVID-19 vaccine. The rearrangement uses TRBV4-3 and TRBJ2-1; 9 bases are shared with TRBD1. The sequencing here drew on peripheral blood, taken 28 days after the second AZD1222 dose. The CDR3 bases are TGCGCCAGCAGCCAAGATCCGGGACAGGGTGGTCATGAGCAGTTCTTC. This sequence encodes CASSQDPGQGGHEQFF.